This TCR beta chain derives from a study of T cell responses to AZD1222 COVID-19 vaccine. Findings and limits, study-wide: Among the donors, most were white British and more were female, and clonal diversity was possibly underestimated.

Generated by immunoSEQ multiplex PCR, the TCRdb table keeps only in-frame clones and is missing some. Here the sample spans over 150,000 clones, about 85% being singletons. This CDR3 region has 17 residues. J lost 4 bases, V lost 4 bases, and 11 bases had no gene match. The V gene's germline CDR1 is MNHNS and CDR2 SASEGT. Points on this clone: Its specificity is not known.

Sequencing was performed on peripheral blood, taken on day 0 of AZD1222 vaccination. The chain uses TRBV6-1 and TRBJ1-2, with 11 positions matching TRBD1. The origin of this receptor is an adult in good health. Here the CDR3 reads CASSGGTGGSSLYGYTF. CDR3 sequence (DNA): TGTGCCAGCAGTGGTGGGACAGGGGGGTCCTCCCTCTATGGCTACACCTTC.